Each of the 3 T cell receptor beta chains below was sequenced from the same sample in a study of blood T cell repertoires in COVID-19. Libraries were prepared by immunoSEQ multiplex PCR; TCRdb keeps only in-frame clonotypes and omits some of them. This sample has about 85,000 clones; 90% occur once, and the top ten carry around 4%. Material for sequencing was peripheral blood. These receptor sequences come from an elderly woman with active or convalescent COVID-19.

Here the CDR3 reads CASRTRGIGHSNQPQHF. The CDR3 DNA reads as TGTGCCAGCAGAACCCGCGGGATAGGACACAGCAATCAGCCCCAGCATTTT. The chain uses TRBV28 and TRBJ1-5, with a tentative D call TRBD1 (5 bases). CDR3 length: 17 amino acids. CDR1 and CDR2 (germline): MDHEN, SYDVKM. V lost 6 bases and J 1 base, leaving 19 bases between the germline ends.

This chain connects TRBV27 to TRBJ1-5; TRBD1 might be the D (5 bases). This CDR3 comprises 17 residues. Trimming shortened V by 5 bases and J by 7 bases, and 24 bases separated the two germline ends. The V gene's germline CDR1 is MNHEY and CDR2 SMNVEV (reference sequence). The CDR3 sequence: CASSPTVGHLLGQPQHF. As DNA, the CDR3 is TGTGCCAGCAGTCCGACCGTCGGACATCTCTTGGGGCAGCCCCAGCATTTT.

The rearrangement links TRBV5-4 to TRBJ1-2; 8 nucleotides line up with TRBD1. Germline V gene lookup returns CDR1 SGHNT and CDR2 YYREEE (reference sequence). V gave up 0 bases and J gave up 8 bases; unmatched junction bases: 12. The CDR3 has 16 residues. The CDR3 sequence: CASSLGGTGRTGGYTF. As DNA, the CDR3 is TGTGCCAGCAGCTTGGGAGGGACAGGAAGGACTGGAGGCTACACCTTC.